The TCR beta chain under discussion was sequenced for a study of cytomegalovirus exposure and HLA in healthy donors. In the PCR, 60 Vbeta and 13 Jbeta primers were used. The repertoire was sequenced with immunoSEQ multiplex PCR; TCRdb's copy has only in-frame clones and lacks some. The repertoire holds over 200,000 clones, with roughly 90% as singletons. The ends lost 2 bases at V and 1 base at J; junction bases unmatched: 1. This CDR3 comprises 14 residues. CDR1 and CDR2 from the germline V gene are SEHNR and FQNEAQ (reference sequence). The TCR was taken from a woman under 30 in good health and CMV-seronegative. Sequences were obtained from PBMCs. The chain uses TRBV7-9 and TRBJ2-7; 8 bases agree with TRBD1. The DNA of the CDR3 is TGTGCCAGCAGCTTACAGGGGGCGTCCTACGAGCAGTACTTC. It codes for CASSLQGASYEQYF.